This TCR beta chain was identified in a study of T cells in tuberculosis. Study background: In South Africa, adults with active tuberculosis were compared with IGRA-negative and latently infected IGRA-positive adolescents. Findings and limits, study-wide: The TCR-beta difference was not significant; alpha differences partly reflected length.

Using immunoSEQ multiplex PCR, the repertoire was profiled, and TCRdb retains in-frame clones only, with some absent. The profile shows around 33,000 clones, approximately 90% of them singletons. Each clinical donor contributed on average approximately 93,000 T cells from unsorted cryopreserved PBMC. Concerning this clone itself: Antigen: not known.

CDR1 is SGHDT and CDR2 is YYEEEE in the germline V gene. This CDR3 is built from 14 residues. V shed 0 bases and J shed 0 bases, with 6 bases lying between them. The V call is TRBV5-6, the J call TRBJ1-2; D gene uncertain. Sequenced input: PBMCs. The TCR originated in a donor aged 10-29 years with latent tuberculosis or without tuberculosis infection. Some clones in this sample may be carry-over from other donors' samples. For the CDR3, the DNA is TGTGCCAGCAGCTTGGGCAGTCCTAACTATGGCTACACCTTC. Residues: CASSLGSPNYGYTF.